This T cell receptor (beta chain) came from a study of cytomegalovirus exposure and HLA in healthy donors. Findings and limits, study-wide: The study designated some 180 TCR beta chains cytomegalovirus-associated. HLA allele associations emerged for roughly 17,000 TCR beta sequences in a later analysis, at 0.05 false discovery rate. It is likely that the observed cluster of highly shared sequence variants was a sequencing artifact. Earlier analysis yielded a pattern in which most TCR beta V segments were productive about 90% or about 30% of the time.

Details on this clone: What it binds is unknown.

Use of 60 Vbeta and 13 Jbeta primers characterized the PCR. Assay used: immunoSEQ multiplex PCR; TCRdb lists only in-frame clones, some missing. The sample holds about 190,000 clones, about 77% seen once. This receptor was taken from a woman between 25 and 40 years old in good health and CMV-seropositive. The sample was PBMCs.

The CDR3 DNA reads TGTGCCAGCAGTTCAGGGGGGAACTATGGCTACACCTTC. It translates to CASSSGGNYGYTF. The rearrangement links TRBV6-6 to TRBJ1-2; 7 nucleotides agree with TRBD1. After removal of 4 bases from V and 2 bases from J, the junction contained 1 base not matched to a gene. Germline CDR1 is MNHNY and CDR2 is SVGAGI (reference sequence). The CDR3 is 13 residues long.